These 7 T cell receptor beta chains were all obtained from the same sample, sequenced in a study of siplizumab effects on memory and regulatory T cells. The assay was immunoSEQ multiplex PCR, and TCRdb's table has in-frame clones only and misses some. The sample comprises 110,000 or so clones, 90% to 95% of which are singletons, and about 0.34% rests with the top ten. Input material: CD4+ T cells sorted from blood. The receptors stem from a human donor in good health.

The chain joins TRBV28 to TRBJ2-7; D unclear. This CDR3 has 12 residues. The V end lost 8 bases, the J end lost 2 bases, and 10 bases lay between the germline ends. Looked up from germline, CDR1 is MDHEN and CDR2 is SYDVKM. In nucleotides, the CDR3 is TGTGCCAGCTCTGAGGCGGCCTACGAGCAGTACTTC. Encoded protein: CASSEAAYEQYF.

DNA of the CDR3: TGTGCCAGCAGCTTAAGGGCGACTAGCGGGAGAGGAGAGACCCAGTACTTC. It is translated as CASSLRATSGRGETQYF. The chain employs TRBV7-2 and TRBJ2-5; TRBD2 aligns across 12 bases. The CDR3 loop spans 17 amino acids. CDR1 is SGHTA and CDR2 is FQGNSA in the germline V gene. V was clipped by 2 bases and J by 4 bases; unmatched bases: 8.

A note on this clone: One end of the junction varies from germline; a read error may be responsible. The chain is built from TRBV7-7 and TRBJ2-5, with TRBD1 matching over 9 bases. The germline V gene encodes CDR1 SSHAT and CDR2 FNYEAQ (reference sequence). The CDR3 is 14 amino acids. CDR3 sequence reads: CASSSDRGQETQYF. CDR3 sequence (DNA): TGTGCTAGCAGCTCGGACAGGGGTCAAGAGACCCAGTACTTC.

The rearrangement links TRBV27 to TRBJ2-2; maybe TRBD2 (6 bases). In germline, CDR1 is MNHEY, CDR2 SMNVEV (reference sequence). This CDR3 region has 16 residues. Trimming shortened V by 5 bases and J by 8 bases, and 21 bases separated the two germline ends. The CDR3 sequence is CASSGGGPGERGELFF. For the CDR3, the DNA is TGTGCCAGCAGTGGAGGCGGGCCGGGGGAAAGGGGGGAGCTGTTTTTT.

The chain uses TRBV6-5 and TRBJ1-2; TRBD1 might be the D (5 bases). The CDR3 is 13 residues long. The germline gives CDR1 MNHEY, CDR2 SVGAGI. Trimming stripped 5 bases from V and 8 bases from J, with 15 bases between. The CDR3 DNA follows: TGTGCCAGCAGTGAAGGGGTCGGTCGGGGCTACACCTTC. This codes for CASSEGVGRGYTF.

V gene TRBV9 combines with J gene TRBJ1-2, with 10 nucleotides matching TRBD1. CDR3 length: 18 residues. Trimming cost V 0 bases and J 7 bases; bases outside gene matches: 15. The germline CDR1 and CDR2 sequences are SGDLS and YYNGEE. Here the CDR3 reads CASSVATGGTGVYSGYTF. In nucleotides, the CDR3 is TGTGCCAGCAGCGTAGCTACGGGGGGGACAGGGGTCTACTCTGGCTACACCTTC.

V and J are TRBV9 and TRBJ1-2, with D uncertain. CDR3 length: 14 amino acids. Germline CDR1 reads SGDLS; CDR2 reads YYNGEE. V was shortened by 3 bases and J by 4 bases, with 13 bases between the two germline ends. In DNA form, the CDR3 reads TGTGCCAGCAGCGACCCAGGCGAGATCTATGGCTACACCTTC. Protein product: CASSDPGEIYGYTF. Full variable domain (remainder filled in from reference TRBV9 and TRBJ1-2): DSGVTQTPKHLITATGQRVTLRCSPRSGDLSVYWYQQSLDQGLQFLIQYYNGEERAKGNILERFSAQQFPDLHSELNLSSLELGDSALYFCASSDPGEIYGYTFGSGTRLTVV.